This T cell receptor (beta chain) was recovered during a study of T cell changes during pregnancy in multiple sclerosis. CDR3 length equals 17 residues. CDR1 and CDR2 (germline): LNHNV, YYDKDF (reference sequence). V was pared by 0 bases and J by 8 bases, with 13 bases of the junction left unmatched. This clone was seen only once. Assay: immunoSEQ multiplex PCR; the TCRdb copy retains only in-frame clones and omits some. The sample consists of 20,000 to 25,000 clones, approximately 89% of them appearing once. Sequencing used CD4+ T cells from peripheral blood mononuclear cells, obtained in the third trimester of pregnancy. This receptor was taken from a female donor with multiple sclerosis, enrolled in a pregnancy study. The chain links TRBV15 to TRBJ1-2; TRBD1 matches at 9 bases. In DNA form, the CDR3 reads TGTGCCACCAGCAGAGATCCCGCGGGACAGGGTTTGGGGGGCTACACCTTC. Amino acid sequence: CATSRDPAGQGLGGYTF.